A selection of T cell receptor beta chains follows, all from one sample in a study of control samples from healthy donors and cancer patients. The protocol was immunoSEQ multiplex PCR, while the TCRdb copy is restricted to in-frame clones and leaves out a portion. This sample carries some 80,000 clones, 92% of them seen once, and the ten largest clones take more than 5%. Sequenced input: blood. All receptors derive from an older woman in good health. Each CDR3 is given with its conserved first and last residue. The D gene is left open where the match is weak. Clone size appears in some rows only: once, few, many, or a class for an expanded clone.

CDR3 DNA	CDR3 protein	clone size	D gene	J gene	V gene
TGTGCCAGCAGCGCTACAGGGGGCGGGATATACGAGCAGTACTTC	CASSATGGGIYEQYF	-	TRBD1	TRBJ2-7	TRBV7-2
TGTGCCAGCAGTTACTTTGTCTCTGGAAACACCATATATTTT	CASSYFVSGNTIYF	-	-	TRBJ1-3	TRBV6-6
TGCGCCAGCAGCCAAACCTGGGGGGGCGCGGGGAAGGCTGAAGCTTTCTTT	CASSQTWGGAGKAEAFF	-	-	TRBJ1-1	TRBV4-3
TGTGCCAGTACTTCTCGGCAGGACAATCAGCCCCAGCATTTT	CASTSRQDNQPQHF	-	-	TRBJ1-5	TRBV19
TGTGCCAGCAGCGGTACAGGGACGGGGACAGATACGCAGTATTTT	CASSGTGTGTDTQYF	-	-	TRBJ2-3	TRBV11-2
TGTGCCAGCAGCCAACTAGCGGGAGGGCCTGGTACGCAGTATTTT	CASSQLAGGPGTQYF	-	TRBD2	TRBJ2-3	TRBV3-1/TRBV3-2
TGTGCCAGCAGCTTGGGGGGTCCTAGCGGGAGGACCAGGGAGCTGTTTTTT	CASSLGGPSGRTRELFF	-	TRBD2	TRBJ2-2	TRBV5-4
TGTGCCAGCAGCCTCGGGACTAGCGGGATCTACAATGAGCAGTTCTTC	CASSLGTSGIYNEQFF	-	TRBD2	TRBJ2-1	TRBV5-4
TGCGCCAGCAGCCAAACTCCCCAGACTTTCCCAGTCTACAATGAGCAGTTCTTC	CASSQTPQTFPVYNEQFF	-	-	TRBJ2-1	TRBV4-1
TGTGCCAGCAGCCTTGGACAAACTAGCACAGATACGCAGTATTTT	CASSLGQTSTDTQYF	-	-	TRBJ2-3	TRBV11-2
TGTGCCACCACGGAAGGCAGCTTTAATGAAAAACTGTTTTTT	CATTEGSFNEKLFF	-	-	TRBJ1-4	TRBV6-5
TGTGCCAGCAACGACCTAGCGGGAGGCTACAATGAGCAGTTCTTC	CASNDLAGGYNEQFF	once	TRBD2	TRBJ2-1	TRBV28
TGTGCCACCAGTGGGTTTAGGGATCGAGCGGGGAATGAGCAGTTCTTC	CATSGFRDRAGNEQFF	-	TRBD2	TRBJ2-1	TRBV24-1
TGTGCCATCAGTATACAGGGGACGAATGAGCAGTTCTTC	CAISIQGTNEQFF	once	TRBD1	TRBJ2-1	TRBV10-3
TGCAGCGTCGTACTGAGGGGGGGAAACATTCAGTACTTC	CSVVLRGGNIQYF	-	-	TRBJ2-4	TRBV29-1
TGTGCCAGCAGATCGACGGGAAGGGGCACCGGGGAGCTGTTTTTT	CASRSTGRGTGELFF	-	-	TRBJ2-2	TRBV11-3
TGTGCCAGCAGTCAACAGGGGGCGGGCAATCAGCCCCAGCATTTT	CASSQQGAGNQPQHF	-	TRBD1	TRBJ1-5	TRBV6-6
TGTGCCAGCAGTTCCCGGGACAGGGGCTACGAGCAGTACTTC	CASSSRDRGYEQYF	-	TRBD1	TRBJ2-7	TRBV28
TGTGCCAGCAGCTTAGCGGCAGGGGCACAAGAGACCCAGTACTTC	CASSLAAGAQETQYF	-	-	TRBJ2-5	TRBV7-8
TGTGCCAGCAGCCGGGACAGAGGCGAGCAGTACTTC	CASSRDRGEQYF	-	TRBD1	TRBJ2-7	TRBV7-9
TGTGCCAGCAGCCTCTGGACTGAAGCTTTCTTT	CASSLWTEAFF	-	-	TRBJ1-1	TRBV28
TGTGCCAGCAAGGGGCGGGGGATATACAATGAGCAGTTCTTC	CASKGRGIYNEQFF	-	TRBD2	TRBJ2-1	TRBV11-2
TGTGCCAGCAGCGTAACTAGCGGGATAAGAGGGACAAAGGTGGATACGCAGTATTTT	CASSVTSGIRGTKVDTQYF	-	TRBD2	TRBJ2-3	TRBV9
TGTGCCAGCAGTTACCGGGACAGGGCTGAAGCTTTCTTT	CASSYRDRAEAFF	-	TRBD1	TRBJ1-1	TRBV6-6
TGTGCCAGCAGCGTGGCCGGGAGCGCCACCGGGGAGCTGTTTTTT	CASSVAGSATGELFF	few	-	TRBJ2-2	TRBV9
TGTGCCAGCAGTTCCCAAGAGACCCAGTACTTC	CASSSQETQYF	-	-	TRBJ2-5	TRBV27
TGTGCCAGCAGCTTAAGGCGGGCTCCAGATACGCAGTATTTT	CASSLRRAPDTQYF	-	-	TRBJ2-3	TRBV11-2
TGTGCCAGCTGCACAGACAGCTCCTACGAGCAGTACTTC	CASCTDSSYEQYF	-	-	TRBJ2-7	TRBV18
TGCGCCAGCAGCTTGGCAGCGGGACACACCGGGGAGCTGTTTTTT	CASSLAAGHTGELFF	-	TRBD2	TRBJ2-2	TRBV5-1
TGTGCCAGCAGTTTATTGGTTTCCGGGACAGGGGACAACTATGGCTACACCTTC	CASSLLVSGTGDNYGYTF	-	TRBD1	TRBJ1-2	TRBV28
TGTGCCAGCTCACCCTTGAGGGGGAGCTCCTACGAGCAGTACTTC	CASSPLRGSSYEQYF	-	-	TRBJ2-7	TRBV18
TGCGCCAGCAGCCTGAGGCGGGAGGGGAACACCGGGGAGCTGTTTTTT	CASSLRREGNTGELFF	-	TRBD2	TRBJ2-2	TRBV4-1
TGTGCCAGCAGCCCCGGAAGGGGGAATGAAAAACTGTTTTTT	CASSPGRGNEKLFF	few	-	TRBJ1-4	TRBV28
TGTGCCAGCAGTGAAAGTTTGAGAGGGCTCAATGAGCAGTTCTTC	CASSESLRGLNEQFF	-	-	TRBJ2-1	TRBV6-1
TGTGCCAGCAGCCTCCGAAATACAGGGTCTCGGAGTCAGCCCCAGCATTTT	CASSLRNTGSRSQPQHF	-	-	TRBJ1-5	TRBV5-6
TGTGCCAGCAGCTTAGGCGGACAGGGGAAGACTGAAGCTTTCTTT	CASSLGGQGKTEAFF	-	TRBD1	TRBJ1-1	TRBV7-9
TGTGCCACCAGCAGGGGGAAGCCCCGCACAGATACGCAGTATTTT	CATSRGKPRTDTQYF	few	-	TRBJ2-3	TRBV15
TGTGCCAGCTCACCAGGCGGCAGGGGGCCGGAAAAACTGTTTTTT	CASSPGGRGPEKLFF	-	TRBD1	TRBJ1-4	TRBV18
TGCGCCAGCAGCGGGGACGGGACCAGGACTGAAGCTTTCTTT	CASSGDGTRTEAFF	once	-	TRBJ1-1	TRBV5-1
TGCAGCGCAGTAGGGTCCAATGAGCAGTTCTTC	CSAVGSNEQFF	-	-	TRBJ2-1	TRBV29-1
TGTGCCAGTAGTAGGGGTGCAGGAAGGAACACTGAAGCTTTCTTT	CASSRGAGRNTEAFF	-	-	TRBJ1-1	TRBV19
TGTGCCAGCAGACTAGCGGGACGCACAGATACGCAGTATTTT	CASRLAGRTDTQYF	-	TRBD2	TRBJ2-3	TRBV7-9
TGCGCCAGCAGCCAACAACAGGGATCCGATGGCTACACCTTC	CASSQQQGSDGYTF	-	-	TRBJ1-2	TRBV4-1
TGTGCCAGCAGTTTACAGACAACAGATACGCAGTATTTT	CASSLQTTDTQYF	-	-	TRBJ2-3	TRBV12-3/TRBV12-4